This T cell receptor (beta chain) was identified during a study of shared clonotypes between healthy human individuals. Regarding the study as a whole: Sharing across a few donors was seen in 4% to 5% of naive CD4 clonotypes.

A word on this clone: Its antigen is not identified.

Assay: immunoSEQ multiplex PCR; the TCRdb copy retains only in-frame clones and omits some. The sample yields under 2,500,000 clones, roughly 95% seen once. CDR1 is ENHRY, CDR2 SYGVKD, per germline. The CDR3 is made up of 17 amino acids. V was clipped by 0 bases and J by 3 bases, with 18 bases between them. This sequence was found in a man younger than 30 in good health. Sequenced input: naive CD4+ T cells sorted from blood. Subset meaning: CD45RA+ positively selected. J is TRBJ2-7 and V is TRBV10-3; D is undetermined. CDR3 amino acids: CAISESRGIRAIYEQYF. For the CDR3, the DNA is TGTGCCATCAGTGAGTCACGAGGAATTCGGGCCATCTACGAGCAGTACTTC.